The source of this TCR beta chain is a study of identical twins listed by TCRdb under 2016. Looking at the study overall: The study deep-sequenced TCR alpha and beta repertoires from monozygotic twins, unrelated adults of various ages and cord blood to test whether fetal clonotypes persist. To rule out contamination, the twin experiments were replicated at different times with different library preparation protocols. The study at large found these results: Fewer insertions were carried by abundant cord blood beta clonotypes; a weaker similar trend was observed in young adult naive repertoires, while no such trend was observed in memory repertoires. Because the same donors could not be followed over many years, conclusions were based on cross-sectional statistical analysis. Out-of-frame TCR alpha sharing in monozygotic twins was systematically underestimated by recombination models, whereas sharing between unrelated individuals was in agreement with the recombination models. Excess twin sharing in beta out-of-frame sequences was weaker because fewer shared sequences lowered the signal-to-noise ratio. Invariant T cells such as MAIT and iNKT could partly confound zero-insertion analyses, though diverse VJ usage argued against this for most clonotypes. Compared with coincidental sharing between unrelated individuals, out-of-frame TCR alpha sequences shared between twins showed an excess of sequences with low generation probability.

As for this clonotype: Its antigen is not yet known. No much larger clonotype is one base removed from it; base qualities were not supplied.

Only healthy Caucasian donors were included. The library was prepared using 5' RACE. The data were produced on an Illumina HiSeq 2000. Template switching introduced a universal primer binding site; the final cDNA contained a unique molecular identifier, enabling accurate counting of TCR cDNA molecules. Specific primers in the conserved constant-segment region were used to synthesize first-strand cDNA for the TCR alpha and beta chains. To control for contamination, each cDNA library was double barcoded with a SMART-Mk sample barcode plus Illumina barcodes. TruSeq adapter sequences, together with Illumina sample barcodes, were added in two successive PCR steps. The Illumina HiSeq platform was used with custom primers to sequence TCR alpha and beta cDNA libraries. As for the original processing: Raw reads were processed with MiGEC to extract unique molecular identifiers, and MiXCR was used to determine CDR3 positions. Recombination models were inferred per individual with the repgenHMM and IGoR tools using an EM algorithm. The tcR package in R was used for shared clonotype analysis, with sharing normalized by the product of cloneset sizes. To study raw recombination free of thymic and clonal selection effects, out-of-frame nonproductive sequences were analyzed. TCRdb redid the processing of the public reads, applying fastp at Q25 and MiXCR, and retained in-frame beta chains. Rows with a matching CDR3 protein are joined into one entry that keeps the most common DNA and genes. The V and J calls were not made by the authors but by TCRdb's processing. This sample has 1.5 million or so distinct CDR3 sequences in its table, and about 31% of those were observed once. Clones ranked in the top ten supply approximately 0.29% of the sample.

V is cut by 0 bases and J by 4 bases, and the space between the germline ends is 12 bases. The germline V gene provides CDR1 ENHRY and CDR2 SYGVKD. From the cysteine through the phenylalanine, the CDR3 covers 15 amino acids. Only the CDR3 DNA stays, 45 bases, in frame from base 1. The rearrangement combines TRBV10-3 with TRBJ2-5; the D gene is perhaps TRBD1 or TRBD2, as each covers 6 bases. The clonotype comes from a newborn girl in good health. Sequencing was carried out using cord blood. The DNA sequence is as follows: TGTGCCATCAGTGAGTCGTCGGGGGCTAGAGAGACCCAGTACTTC. It encodes CAISESSGARETQYF.